This entry lists 14 T cell receptor beta chains sequenced from one sample in a study of persistence of HIV-infected CD4 T cells. The antigens for these receptors are not known. The stimulus was an HIV-1 Gag 15-mer peptide pool, around 1.1 ug/peptide/mL. Sorting of responding CD4+ T cells relied on upregulated CD40 ligand together with CD69. This was the immunoSEQ version 4 assay in survey mode. TCRdb keeps only in-frame clones here, not all; method: immunoSEQ multiplex PCR. Seen here are roughly 25,000 clones, approximately 74% observed once, and the top ten hold around 1.8%. Here the sequenced sample was CD4+ T cells sorted from PBMCs after roughly 18-hour stimulation, taken from a patient who received antiretroviral therapy. The receptor set was obtained from an adult man with HIV who was CMV-seropositive.

The rearrangement uses TRBV2 and TRBJ1-5; no definite D call. Germline V gene sequence: CDR1 SNHLY, CDR2 FYNNEI. V was shortened by 4 bases and J by 5 bases, with 12 bases between the two germline ends. The CDR3 sequence is 14 residues long. CDR3 in DNA: TGTGCCAGCAGTGGCGGGCAGTCCGATCAGCCCCAGCATTTT. Its protein is CASSGGQSDQPQHF.

This chain connects TRBV7-9 to TRBJ1-1, with a possible D match to TRBD1 (6 bases). CDR1 SEHNR and CDR2 FQNEAQ come from the germline V gene (reference sequence). The CDR3 contains 17 residues. V dropped 2 bases and J dropped 1 base, with 17 bases sitting between them. CDR3 coding DNA: TGTGCCAGCAGCTTATCCTCTCAACAGGGTGAGAACACTGAAGCTTTCTTT. Protein sequence: CASSLSSQQGENTEAFF.

This clone rates as medium-sized. This sequence joins TRBV7-9 and TRBJ2-3; weak D call: TRBD2 (6 bases). The CDR3 extends over 13 amino acids. V gave up 6 bases and J gave up 8 bases, with 15 bases separating them. CDR1 and CDR2 from the germline V gene are SEHNR and FQNEAQ (reference sequence). Here the CDR3 DNA reads TGTGCCAGCAGTCGGGACTCTTTAGGTACGCAGTATTTT. Protein sequence: CASSRDSLGTQYF.

The rearrangement joins TRBV29-1 to TRBJ2-2; possible D gene TRBD2, 6 bases. V was pared by 6 bases and J by 7 bases, with 18 bases between. Germline assignment: CDR1 SQVTM and CDR2 ANQGSEA. The CDR3 has 14 residues. The CDR3 DNA reads TGCAGCGTCGTGAGGGAACCCGGGGGCGGGGAGCTGTTTTTT. It yields the protein CSVVREPGGGELFF.

This chain uses TRBV7-8 with TRBJ2-2, with D perhaps TRBD1 (9 bases). The CDR3 totals 16 residues. Germline CDR1 and CDR2: SGHVS and FQNEAQ. Trimming took 5 bases from V and 2 from J, leaving 15 bases between them. The DNA for the CDR3 is TGTGCCAGCAGCAGCGGGGGACAGGGCAACACCGGGGAGCTGTTTTTT. Encoded protein: CASSSGGQGNTGELFF.

The chain joins TRBV18 to TRBJ2-6; 9 nucleotides agree with TRBD2. The CDR3 has 20 residues. After removal of 3 bases from V and 1 base from J, the junction contained 13 bases not matched to a gene. In germline, CDR1 is KGHSH, CDR2 LQKENI. The CDR3: CASSPGLAQGFYSGANVLTF. The CDR3 nucleotides read TGTGCCAGCTCACCGGGACTAGCCCAAGGGTTCTATTCTGGGGCCAACGTCCTGACTTTC.

This clone was seen only once. The genes are TRBV7-8 and TRBJ2-1, with 10 bases lining up with TRBD1. In germline, CDR1 is SGHVS, CDR2 FQNEAQ. The V segment lost 5 bases and the J segment 2 bases; nucleotides outside the gene matches: 12. The CDR3 consists of 18 residues. CDR3 bases: TGTGCCAGCAGCCGAGTGGGTGGGGGACAGGGGACCTACAATGAGCAGTTCTTC. Translation gives CASSRVGGGQGTYNEQFF.

The V and J genes are TRBV19 and TRBJ2-3, with TRBD2 matching 7 bases. Germline values: CDR1 LNHDA, CDR2 SQIVND (reference sequence). The CDR3 runs to 15 residues. V trimming: 10 bases; J trimming: 0 bases; junction bases outside the gene matches: 10. The CDR3 nucleotides read TGTGCCACTAACCCCAAGCGGGGTAGCACAGATACGCAGTATTTT. Its translation: CATNPKRGSTDTQYF. The variable domain in full, completed from reference TRBV19 and TRBJ2-3, reads DGGITQSPKYLFRKEGQNVTLSCEQNLNHDAMYWYRQDPGQGLRLIYYSQIVNDFQKGDIAEGYSVSREKKESFPLTVTSAQKNPTAFYLCATNPKRGSTDTQYFGPGTRLTVL.

The chain is built from TRBV11-1 and TRBJ2-1; D assignment may be TRBD1 or TRBD2 (6 bases each). CDR3 length: 13 amino acids. Germline lookup yields CDR1 SGHAT and CDR2 FQDESV (reference sequence). V lost 1 base and J lost 10, with 11 bases in between. The CDR3 coding sequence is TGTGCCAGCAGCTTAGTGCGGGACACGGAGCAGTTCTTC. It codes for CASSLVRDTEQFF. The variable domain in full, with the rest retrieved from reference TRBV11-1 and TRBJ2-1, is EAEVAQSPRYKITEKSQAVAFWCDPISGHATLYWYRQILGQGPELLVQFQDESVVDDSQLPKDRFSAERLKGVDSTLKIQPAELGDSAMYLCASSLVRDTEQFFGPGTRLTVL.

This clone has a single count. The genes are TRBV4-2 and TRBJ2-2; perhaps TRBD1 as D (6 bases). V lost 1 base, J lost 4 bases, and 13 bases lay in between. This CDR3 spans 16 amino acids. The V gene's germline CDR1 is LGHNA and CDR2 YNFKEQ. DNA of the CDR3: TGTGCCAGCAGCCAAGGAATCCGGACAGCCACCGGGGAGCTGTTTTTT. Its translation is CASSQGIRTATGELFF.

This clone was recorded a few times. The rearrangement links TRBV7-2 to TRBJ2-6; D ambiguous. The CDR3 runs 15 residues. V was clipped by 8 bases and J by 3 bases, with 14 bases between them. CDR1 is SGHTA and CDR2 is FQGNSA in the germline V gene. The CDR3 here is CASANFFGGANVLTF. CDR3 in DNA: TGTGCCAGCGCTAACTTTTTCGGTGGGGCCAACGTCCTGACTTTC.

The chain is built from TRBV5-1 and TRBJ2-4; 9 nucleotides line up with TRBD1. The CDR3 length is 14 residues. Trimming at V came to 0 bases and at J to 6 bases, leaving 1 base not matched to a gene. In germline, CDR1 is SGHRS, CDR2 YFSETQ. The CDR3 DNA sequence: TGCGCCAGCAGCTTGGCGGGACAGGGAAACATTCAGTACTTC. Translated, it gives CASSLAGQGNIQYF.

This chain links TRBV10-3 with TRBJ2-7, with D possibly matching TRBD1 (5 bases). The V and J ends lost 5 bases and 2 bases respectively, with 10 bases between them. Germline assignment: CDR1 ENHRY and CDR2 SYGVKD. CDR3 length equals 13 residues. The CDR3 nucleotides are TGTGCCATCAGTATCGACAGTACCTACGAGCAGTACTTC. It yields the protein CAISIDSTYEQYF.

V and J are TRBV18 and TRBJ2-5; TRBD1 matches at 8 bases. The trim removed 7 bases at V and 5 bases at J, leaving 3 bases unmatched. CDR3 length: 12 amino acids. Looked up from germline, CDR1 is KGHSH and CDR2 is LQKENI. The CDR3 nucleotides read TGTGCCAGCTTAGGACAGGGCGAGACCCAGTACTTC. Protein product: CASLGQGETQYF.